A selection of T cell receptor beta chains follows, all from one sample in a study of T cell responses to AZD1222 COVID-19 vaccine. Using immunoSEQ multiplex PCR, the repertoire was profiled, and TCRdb retains in-frame clones only, with some absent. This sample has roughly 140,000 clones, with around 91% found just once. This specimen was peripheral blood, taken on day 0 of AZD1222 vaccination. These TCRs come from an adult in good health. Both conserved end residues are part of each CDR3. The D gene is left open where the match is weak. Expanded clones are given a class, and other clones once, few, many or no size at all.

>.|TRBJ1-5|.|TRBV4-2|15
CASSQDQDSNQPQHF
TGTGCCAGCAGCCAAGATCAGGATAGCAATCAGCCCCAGCATTTT
>.|TRBJ1-2|.|TRBV7-9|14
CASSSDTHYYGYTF
TGTGCCAGCAGCTCGGACACTCACTACTATGGCTACACCTTC
>.|TRBJ2-5|TRBD1|TRBV4-1|15
CASSQDTGGTETQYF
TGCGCCAGCAGCCAAGACACAGGGGGCACGGAGACCCAGTACTTC
>.|TRBJ2-3|.|TRBV9|15
CASSERLIRTDTQYF
TGTGCCAGCAGCGAAAGACTGATCCGCACAGATACGCAGTATTTT
>.|TRBJ1-4|TRBD1|TRBV28|16
CASRHRKGARNEKLFF
TGTGCCAGCCGCCACAGAAAGGGGGCACGTAATGAAAAACTGTTTTTT
>.|TRBJ2-2|.|TRBV28|17
CASRRDSRRWGTGELFF
TGTGCCAGCAGACGGGACTCCCGGAGATGGGGCACCGGGGAGCTGTTTTTT
>.|TRBJ2-7|.|TRBV5-1|13
CASSLDRVHEQYF
TGCGCCAGCAGCTTGGACAGGGTACACGAGCAGTACTTC
>once|TRBJ2-7|.|TRBV18|12
CASSADPYEQYF
TGTGCCAGCTCGGCGGACCCCTACGAGCAGTACTTC
>.|TRBJ2-1|.|TRBV7-3|15
CASSSPLDSYNEQFF
TGTGCCAGCAGCTCCCCCCTTGACAGTTACAATGAGCAGTTCTTC
>.|TRBJ2-1|.|TRBV6-6|17
CASSPGPAILSYNEQFF
TGTGCCAGCAGTCCCGGGCCCGCAATTCTCTCCTACAATGAGCAGTTCTTC
>.|TRBJ2-7|TRBD1|TRBV6-1|17
CASSEAYPVGQGSEQYF
TGTGCCAGCAGTGAAGCGTATCCCGTGGGACAGGGAAGCGAGCAGTACTTC
>.|TRBJ2-7|.|TRBV27|14
CASSFGQGKREQYF
TGTGCCAGCAGTTTCGGCCAGGGAAAGAGGGAGCAGTACTTC
>.|TRBJ1-1|.|TRBV6-6|11
CASSLVGEAFF
TGTGCCAGCAGTCTTGTTGGAGAAGCTTTCTTT
>.|TRBJ2-7|.|TRBV7-2|13
CASSLVSTYEQYF
TGTGCCAGCAGCTTAGTATCGACCTACGAGCAGTACTTC
>.|TRBJ2-7|.|TRBV10-3|14
CAINPGTELGEQYF
TGTGCCATCAACCCCGGGACCGAGCTAGGTGAGCAGTACTTC
>.|TRBJ2-7|.|TRBV9|13
CASSVGEGPRQYF
TGTGCCAGCAGCGTAGGTGAAGGCCCCAGGCAGTACTTC